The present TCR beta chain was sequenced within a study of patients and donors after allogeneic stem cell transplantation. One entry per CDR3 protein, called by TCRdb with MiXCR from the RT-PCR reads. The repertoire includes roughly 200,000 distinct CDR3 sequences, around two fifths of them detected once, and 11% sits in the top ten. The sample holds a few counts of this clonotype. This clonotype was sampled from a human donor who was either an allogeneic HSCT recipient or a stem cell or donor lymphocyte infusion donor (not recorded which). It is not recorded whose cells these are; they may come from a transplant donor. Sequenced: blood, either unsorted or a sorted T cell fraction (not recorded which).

In DNA form, the CDR3 reads TGCAGCGTTGCTGACAGCAGCTACGAGCAGTACTTC. Amino acid sequence: CSVADSSYEQYF. The chain links TRBV29-1 to TRBJ2-7; possibly TRBD1 for D (5 bases). The germline CDR1 and CDR2 sequences are SQVTM and ANQGSEA. The CDR3 sequence is 12 residues long. V shed 4 bases and J shed 3 bases, with 10 bases lying between them.